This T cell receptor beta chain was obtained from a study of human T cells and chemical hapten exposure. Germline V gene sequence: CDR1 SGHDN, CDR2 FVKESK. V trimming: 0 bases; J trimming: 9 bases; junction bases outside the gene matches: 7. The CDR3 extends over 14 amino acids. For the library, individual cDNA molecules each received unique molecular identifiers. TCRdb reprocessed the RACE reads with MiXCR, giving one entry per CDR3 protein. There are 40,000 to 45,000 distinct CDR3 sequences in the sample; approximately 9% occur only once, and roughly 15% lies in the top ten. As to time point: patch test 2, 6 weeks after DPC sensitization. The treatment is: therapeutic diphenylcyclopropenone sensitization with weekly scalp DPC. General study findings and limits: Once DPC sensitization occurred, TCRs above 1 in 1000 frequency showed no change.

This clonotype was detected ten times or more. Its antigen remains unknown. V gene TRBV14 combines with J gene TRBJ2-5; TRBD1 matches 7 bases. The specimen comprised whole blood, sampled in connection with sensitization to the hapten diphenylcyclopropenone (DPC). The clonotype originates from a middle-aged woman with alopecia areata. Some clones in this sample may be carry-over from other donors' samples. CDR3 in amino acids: CASSQDEGARAQYF. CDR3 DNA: TGTGCCAGCAGCCAAGATGAGGGGGCGCGGGCCCAGTACTTC. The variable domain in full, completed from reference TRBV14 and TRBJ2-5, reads EAGVTQFPSHSVIEKGQTVTLRCDPISGHDNLYWYRRVMGKEIKFLLHFVKESKQDESGMPNNRFLAERTGGTYSTLKVQPAELEDSGVYFCASSQDEGARAQYFGPGTRLLVL.